This T cell receptor (beta chain) was observed in a study of graft-versus-host responses after intestinal transplantation. V gave up 4 bases and J gave up 10 bases; unmatched junction bases: 7. Germline loops: CDR1 SGHDT, CDR2 YYEEEE. The CDR3 has 13 residues. TCRdb keeps only in-frame clones here, not all; method: immunoSEQ multiplex PCR. The data hold 70,000 or so clones, with 75% to 90% observed a single time. Note on this clone: Its antigen is not known.

The chain couples TRBV5-6 to TRBJ1-1; 10 bases map to TRBD1. The clonotype was recovered from a human donor who was the organ donor for an intestinal transplant. This specimen was unstimulated CD4+ T cells sorted from spleen or lymph node cells, taken before transplant. CDR3 amino acids: CASSRGQGIGAFF. The CDR3 region has the DNA TGTGCCAGCAGCCGGGGACAGGGGATAGGAGCTTTCTTT. Filled out from reference TRBV5-6 and TRBJ1-1, the complete variable domain reads DAGVTQSPTHLIKTRGQQVTLRCSPKSGHDTVSWYQQALGQGPQFIFQYYEEEERQRGNFPDRFSGHQFPNYSSELNVNALLLGDSALYLCASSRGQGIGAFFGQGTRLTVV.